This T cell receptor beta chain came from a study of cytomegalovirus exposure and HLA in healthy donors. In the study overall: A later analysis reported the same platform for the approximately 110 validation repertoires and the 666 first-cohort repertoires. Study-level findings and limits: A list of more than 150 TCR beta chains associated with cytomegalovirus was given. Reports showed the classifier diagnosing cytomegalovirus status with high specificity and sensitivity.

Only a few counts were recorded for this clone. Antigen: not known. The V end lost 1 base, the J end lost 1 base, and 7 bases lay between the germline ends. The CDR3 totals 15 residues. Per the germline V gene, CDR1 is SGHAT and CDR2 is FQDESV (reference sequence). Measured with immunoSEQ multiplex PCR; TCRdb has only the in-frame clones, and not every one. Altogether 100,000 or so clones are present, roughly 85% being singletons, with the ten largest covering 20% to 25%. V is TRBV11-1 and J is TRBJ2-2, with D perhaps matching TRBD1 (5 bases). The sample consisted of PBMCs. The clonotype originates from a man younger than 35 in good health and CMV-seropositive. Here the CDR3 reads CASSLGQLNTGELFF. In DNA, the CDR3 is TGTGCCAGCAGCTTAGGACAGTTGAACACCGGGGAGCTGTTTTTT.